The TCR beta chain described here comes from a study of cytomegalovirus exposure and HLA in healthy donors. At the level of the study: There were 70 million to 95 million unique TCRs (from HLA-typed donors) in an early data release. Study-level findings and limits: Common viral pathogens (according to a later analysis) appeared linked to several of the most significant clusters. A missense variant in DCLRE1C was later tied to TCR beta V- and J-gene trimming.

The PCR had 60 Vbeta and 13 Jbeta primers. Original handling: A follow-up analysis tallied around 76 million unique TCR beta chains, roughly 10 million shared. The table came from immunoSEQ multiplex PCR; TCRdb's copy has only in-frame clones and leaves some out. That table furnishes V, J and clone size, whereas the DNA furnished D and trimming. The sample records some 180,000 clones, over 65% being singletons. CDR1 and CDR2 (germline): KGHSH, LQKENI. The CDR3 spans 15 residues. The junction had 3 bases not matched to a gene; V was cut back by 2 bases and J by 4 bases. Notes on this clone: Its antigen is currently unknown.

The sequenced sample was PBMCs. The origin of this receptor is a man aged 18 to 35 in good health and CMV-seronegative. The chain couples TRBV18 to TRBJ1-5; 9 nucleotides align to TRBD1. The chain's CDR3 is CASSPTGGVNQPQHF. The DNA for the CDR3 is TGTGCCAGCTCACCAACAGGGGGCGTTAATCAGCCCCAGCATTTT.